This TCR beta chain was recorded in a study of patients and donors after allogeneic stem cell transplantation. V was cut by 2 bases and J by 2 bases, with 10 bases left in between. CDR1 is SEHNR, CDR2 FQNEAQ, per germline (reference sequence). The CDR3 loop spans 15 amino acids. From the RT-PCR reads, TCRdb called clonotypes with MiXCR, one entry per CDR3 protein. The sample consists of over 400,000 distinct CDR3 sequences, 16% of them appearing once. The chain carries TRBV7-9 and TRBJ2-1, with D perhaps being TRBD1 or TRBD2 (6 bases each). The TCR originated in a human donor who was either an allogeneic HSCT recipient or a stem cell or donor lymphocyte infusion donor (not recorded which). It is not recorded whose cells these are; they may come from a transplant donor. Input material: blood, either unsorted or a sorted T cell fraction (not recorded which). The CDR3 protein is CASSLRGGTYNEQFF. CDR3 DNA sequence: TGTGCCAGCAGCTTAAGAGGGGGGACCTACAATGAGCAGTTCTTC.